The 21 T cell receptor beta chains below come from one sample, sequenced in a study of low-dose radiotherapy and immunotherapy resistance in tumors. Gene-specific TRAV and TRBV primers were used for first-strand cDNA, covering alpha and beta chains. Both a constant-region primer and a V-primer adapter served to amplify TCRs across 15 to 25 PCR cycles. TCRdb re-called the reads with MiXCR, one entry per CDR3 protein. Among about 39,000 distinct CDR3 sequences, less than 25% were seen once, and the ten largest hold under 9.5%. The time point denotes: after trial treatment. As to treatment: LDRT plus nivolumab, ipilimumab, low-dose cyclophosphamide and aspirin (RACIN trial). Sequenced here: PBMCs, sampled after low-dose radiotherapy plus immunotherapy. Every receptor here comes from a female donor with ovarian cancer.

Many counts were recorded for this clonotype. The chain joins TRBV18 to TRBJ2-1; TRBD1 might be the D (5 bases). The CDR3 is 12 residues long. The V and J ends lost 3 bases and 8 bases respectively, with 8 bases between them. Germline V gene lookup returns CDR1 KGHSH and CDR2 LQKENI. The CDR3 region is CASSPWGHEQFF. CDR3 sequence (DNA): TGTGCCAGCTCACCCTGGGGCCATGAGCAGTTCTTC.

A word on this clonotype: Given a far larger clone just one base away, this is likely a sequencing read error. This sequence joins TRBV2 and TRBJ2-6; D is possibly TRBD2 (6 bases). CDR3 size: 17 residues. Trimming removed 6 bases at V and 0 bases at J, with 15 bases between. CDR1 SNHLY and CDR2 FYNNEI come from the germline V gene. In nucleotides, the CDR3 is TGTGCCAGCAGCAGAGCGGGCACTCGCTCTGGGGCCAACGTCCTGACTTTC. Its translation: CASSRAGTRSGANVLTF.

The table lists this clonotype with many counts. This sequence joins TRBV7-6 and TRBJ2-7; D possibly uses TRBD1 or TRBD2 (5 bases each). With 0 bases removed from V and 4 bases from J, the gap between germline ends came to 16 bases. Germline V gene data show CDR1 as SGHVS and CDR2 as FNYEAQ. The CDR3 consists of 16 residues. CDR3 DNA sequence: TGTGCCAGCAGCTTAGCGTCCGGCAGGGAGATTTACGAGCAGTACTTC. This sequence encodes CASSLASGREIYEQYF.

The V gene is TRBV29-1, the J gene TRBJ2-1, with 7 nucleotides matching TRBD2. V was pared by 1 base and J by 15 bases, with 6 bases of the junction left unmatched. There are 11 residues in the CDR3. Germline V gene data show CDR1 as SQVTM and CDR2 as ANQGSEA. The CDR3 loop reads CSVEGGRARFF. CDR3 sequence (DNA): TGCAGCGTTGAAGGTGGGAGGGCCCGGTTCTTC.

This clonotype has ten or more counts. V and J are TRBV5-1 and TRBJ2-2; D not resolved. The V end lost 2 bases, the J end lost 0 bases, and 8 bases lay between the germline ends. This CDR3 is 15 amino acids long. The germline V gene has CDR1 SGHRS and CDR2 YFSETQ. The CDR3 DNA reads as TGCGCCAGCAGCTTTGCGGTCACGAACACCGGGGAGCTGTTTTTT. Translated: CASSFAVTNTGELFF.

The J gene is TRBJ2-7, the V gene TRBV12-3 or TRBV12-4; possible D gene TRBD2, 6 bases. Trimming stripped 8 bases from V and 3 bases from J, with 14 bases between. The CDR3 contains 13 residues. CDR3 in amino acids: CASRGGQGYEQYF. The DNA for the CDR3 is TGTGCCAGCCGCGGAGGGCAGGGCTACGAGCAGTACTTC.

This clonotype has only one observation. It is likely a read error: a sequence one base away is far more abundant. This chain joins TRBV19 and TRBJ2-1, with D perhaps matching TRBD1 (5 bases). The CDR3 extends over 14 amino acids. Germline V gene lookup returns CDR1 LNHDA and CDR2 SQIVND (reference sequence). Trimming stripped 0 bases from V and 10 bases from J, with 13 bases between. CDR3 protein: CASSIDLGVREQFF. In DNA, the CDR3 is TGTGCCAGTAGTATAGATCTAGGGGTTCGCGAGCAGTTCTTC.

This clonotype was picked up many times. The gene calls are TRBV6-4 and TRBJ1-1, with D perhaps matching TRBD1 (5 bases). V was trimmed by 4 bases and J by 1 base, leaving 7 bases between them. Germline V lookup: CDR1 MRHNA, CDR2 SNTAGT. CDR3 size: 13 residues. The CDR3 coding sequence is TGTGCCAGCAGTGTACAGGAGAACACTGAAGCTTTCTTT. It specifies CASSVQENTEAFF.

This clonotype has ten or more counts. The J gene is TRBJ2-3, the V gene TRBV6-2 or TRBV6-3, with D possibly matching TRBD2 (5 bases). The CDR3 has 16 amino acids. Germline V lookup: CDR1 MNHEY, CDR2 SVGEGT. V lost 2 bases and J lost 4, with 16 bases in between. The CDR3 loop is CASSYPEGSVSDTQYF. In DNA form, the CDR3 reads TGTGCCAGCAGTTACCCCGAGGGTAGCGTTTCAGATACGCAGTATTTT.

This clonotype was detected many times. This chain's CDR3 is CATRQGPREQFF. The CDR3 coding sequence is TGTGCCACAAGACAGGGGCCGCGTGAGCAGTTCTTC. The rearrangement links TRBV15 to TRBJ2-1; 8 nucleotides match TRBD1. CDR1 is LNHNV and CDR2 is YYDKDF in the germline V gene (reference sequence). The CDR3 has 12 residues. With 9 bases clipped from V and 9 bases from J, the junction kept 7 bases outside the gene matches.

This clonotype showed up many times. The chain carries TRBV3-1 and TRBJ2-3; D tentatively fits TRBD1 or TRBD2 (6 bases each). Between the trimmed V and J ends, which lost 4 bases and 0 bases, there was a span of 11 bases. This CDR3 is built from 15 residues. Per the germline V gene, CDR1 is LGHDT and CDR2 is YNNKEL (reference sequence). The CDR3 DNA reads TGTGCCAGCAGCCGCCGGGGGCCGAGCACAGATACGCAGTATTTT. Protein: CASSRRGPSTDTQYF.

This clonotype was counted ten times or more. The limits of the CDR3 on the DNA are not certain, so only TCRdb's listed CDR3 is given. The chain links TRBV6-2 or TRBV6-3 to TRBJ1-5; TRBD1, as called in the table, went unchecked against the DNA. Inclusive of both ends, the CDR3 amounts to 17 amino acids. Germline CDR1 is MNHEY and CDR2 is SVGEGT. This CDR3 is CASSYSVLREGKQPQHF.

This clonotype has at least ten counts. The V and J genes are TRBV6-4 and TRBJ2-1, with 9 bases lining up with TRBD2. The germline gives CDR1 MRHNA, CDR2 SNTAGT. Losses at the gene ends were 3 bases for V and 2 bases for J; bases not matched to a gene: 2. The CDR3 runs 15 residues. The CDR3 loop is CASSETSGAYNEQFF. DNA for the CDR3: TGTGCCAGCAGTGAGACTAGCGGAGCCTACAATGAGCAGTTCTTC.

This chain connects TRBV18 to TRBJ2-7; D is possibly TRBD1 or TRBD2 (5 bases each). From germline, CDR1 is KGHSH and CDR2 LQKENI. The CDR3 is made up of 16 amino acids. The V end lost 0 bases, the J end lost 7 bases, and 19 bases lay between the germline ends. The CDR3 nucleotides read TGTGCCAGCTCACCACCTGGATCCAGGGTCCCGGGGGAGCAGTACTTC. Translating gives CASSPPGSRVPGEQYF.

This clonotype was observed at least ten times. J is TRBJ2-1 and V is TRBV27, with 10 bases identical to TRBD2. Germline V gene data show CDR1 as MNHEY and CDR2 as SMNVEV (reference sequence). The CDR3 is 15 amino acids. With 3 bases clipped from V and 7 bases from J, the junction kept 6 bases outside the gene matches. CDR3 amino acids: CASSLRTSGFNEQFF. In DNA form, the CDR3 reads TGTGCCAGCAGTTTGAGGACTAGCGGTTTTAATGAGCAGTTCTTC.

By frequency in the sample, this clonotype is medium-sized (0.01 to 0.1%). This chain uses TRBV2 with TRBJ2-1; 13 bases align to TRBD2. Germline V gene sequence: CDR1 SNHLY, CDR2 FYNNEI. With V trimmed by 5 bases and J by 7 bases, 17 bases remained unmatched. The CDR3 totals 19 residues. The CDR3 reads CASSMSGTSGAPLDNEQFF. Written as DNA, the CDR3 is TGTGCCAGCAGTATGTCCGGGACTAGCGGGGCGCCTTTGGATAATGAGCAGTTCTTC.

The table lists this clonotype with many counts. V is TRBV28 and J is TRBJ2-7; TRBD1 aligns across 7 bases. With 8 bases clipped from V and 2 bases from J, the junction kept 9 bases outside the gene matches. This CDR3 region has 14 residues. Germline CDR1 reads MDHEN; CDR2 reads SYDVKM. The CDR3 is CASRTGTVTYEQYF. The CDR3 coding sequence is TGTGCCAGCCGAACCGGGACAGTCACCTACGAGCAGTACTTC. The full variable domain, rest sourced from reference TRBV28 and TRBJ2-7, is DVKVTQSSRYLVKRTGEKVFLECVQDMDHENMFWYRQDPGLGLRLIYFSYDVKMKEKGDIPEGYSVSREKKERFSLILESASTNQTSMYLCASRTGTVTYEQYFGPGTRLTVT.

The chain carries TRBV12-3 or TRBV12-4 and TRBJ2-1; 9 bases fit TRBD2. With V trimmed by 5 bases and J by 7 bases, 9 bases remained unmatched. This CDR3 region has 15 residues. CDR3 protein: CASSEGSGRWNEQFF. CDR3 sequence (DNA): TGTGCCAGCAGTGAAGGTAGCGGGAGATGGAATGAGCAGTTCTTC.

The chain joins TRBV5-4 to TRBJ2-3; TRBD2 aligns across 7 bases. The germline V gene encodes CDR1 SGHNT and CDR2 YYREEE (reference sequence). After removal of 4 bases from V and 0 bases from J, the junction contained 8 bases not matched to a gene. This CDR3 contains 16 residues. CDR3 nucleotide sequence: TGTGCCAGCAGCCCCGACGGGGGGATTAGCACAGATACGCAGTATTTT. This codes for CASSPDGGISTDTQYF.

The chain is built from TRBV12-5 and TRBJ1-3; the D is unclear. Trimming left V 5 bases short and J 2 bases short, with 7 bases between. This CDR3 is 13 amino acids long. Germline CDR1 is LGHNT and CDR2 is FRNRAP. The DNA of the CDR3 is TGTGCTAGTGGTCTCCCCCCTGGAAACACCATATATTTT. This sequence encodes CASGLPPGNTIYF.

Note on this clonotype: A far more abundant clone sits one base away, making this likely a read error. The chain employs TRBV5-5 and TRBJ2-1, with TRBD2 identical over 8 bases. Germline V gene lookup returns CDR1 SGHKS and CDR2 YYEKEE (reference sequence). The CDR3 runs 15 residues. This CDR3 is CASTLAGLPFNEQFF. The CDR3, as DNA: TGCGCCAGCACCTTAGCGGGACTCCCCTTCAATGAGCAGTTCTTC.